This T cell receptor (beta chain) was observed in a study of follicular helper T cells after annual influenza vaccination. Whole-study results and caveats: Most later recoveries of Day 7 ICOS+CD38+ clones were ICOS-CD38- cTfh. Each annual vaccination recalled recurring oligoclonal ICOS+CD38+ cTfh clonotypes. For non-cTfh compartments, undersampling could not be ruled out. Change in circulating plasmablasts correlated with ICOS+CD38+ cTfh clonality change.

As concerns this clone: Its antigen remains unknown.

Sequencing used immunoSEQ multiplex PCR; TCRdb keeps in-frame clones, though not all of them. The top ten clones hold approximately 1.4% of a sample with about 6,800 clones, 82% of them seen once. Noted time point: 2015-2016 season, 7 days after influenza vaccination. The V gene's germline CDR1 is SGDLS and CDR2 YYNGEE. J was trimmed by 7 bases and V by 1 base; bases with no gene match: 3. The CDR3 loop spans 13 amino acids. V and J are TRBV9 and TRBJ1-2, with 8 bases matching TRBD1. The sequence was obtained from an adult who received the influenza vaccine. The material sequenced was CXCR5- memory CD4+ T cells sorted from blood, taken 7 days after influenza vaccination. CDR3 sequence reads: CASSVSQGGGYTF. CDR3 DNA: TGTGCCAGCAGCGTATCACAGGGGGGTGGCTACACCTTC. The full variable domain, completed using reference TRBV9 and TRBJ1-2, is DSGVTQTPKHLITATGQRVTLRCSPRSGDLSVYWYQQSLDQGLQFLIQYYNGEERAKGNILERFSAQQFPDLHSELNLSSLELGDSALYFCASSVSQGGGYTFGSGTRLTVV.